Below, 12 T cell receptor beta chains from the same sample are listed, as sequenced in a study of CD8 T cells in Susac syndrome. With random hexamers, reverse transcription was performed on about 0.5 to 1 ug of RNA. TCRdb re-called the immunoSEQ multiplex PCR reads with MiXCR, one entry per CDR3 protein. The data contain 95,000 to 150,000 distinct CDR3 sequences, 96% of them singletons. The sequenced material came from CD4+ T cells from PBMCs. All receptors derive from a human donor with Susac syndrome.

This clonotype was detected only once. The chain links TRBV5-1 to TRBJ1-4, with 8 nucleotides matching TRBD1. With V trimmed by 4 bases and J by 5 bases, 7 bases remained unmatched. CDR3 size: 15 residues. Germline CDR1 and CDR2: SGHRS and YFSETQ. As DNA, the CDR3 is TGCGCCAGCAGCGCGGGACAGGTCGTAAATGAAAAACTGTTTTTT. This encodes CASSAGQVVNEKLFF.

The genes are TRBV2 and TRBJ2-3; no clear D gene. Trimming took off 6 bases at V and 1 base at J, with 8 bases between the two ends. The CDR3 runs 13 residues. Germline values: CDR1 SNHLY, CDR2 FYNNEI. The CDR3 DNA is TGTGCCAGCAGGAAAGGTGGCACAGATACGCAGTATTTT. Translation gives CASRKGGTDTQYF.

The chain has TRBV20-1 and TRBJ2-1; 12 bases match TRBD2. The CDR3 spans 16 residues. Germline CDR1 is DFQATT and CDR2 is SNEGSKA (reference sequence). Trimming took 2 bases from V and 6 from J; bases not matched to a gene: 8. The CDR3 nucleotides are TGCAGTGCTAGACCTTATCTAGCGGGAGGGCGCAATGAGCAGTTCTTC. Protein product: CSARPYLAGGRNEQFF.

The chain combines TRBV30 with TRBJ1-2; a weak D match, TRBD1 (6 bases). Germline CDR1 is GTSNPN and CDR2 is SVGIG (reference sequence). The CDR3 consists of 13 residues. V dropped 1 base and J dropped 6 bases, with 12 bases sitting between them. The CDR3, as DNA: TGTGCCTGGAGTGAGGGGGGGGCGAATGGCTACACCTTC. Translated: CAWSEGGANGYTF.

The chain is built from TRBV20-1 and TRBJ2-3, with TRBD2 matching 9 bases. Trimming at V came to 2 bases and at J to 6 bases, leaving 6 bases not matched to a gene. The length of the CDR3 is 14 residues. CDR1 DFQATT and CDR2 SNEGSKA come from the germline V gene (reference sequence). CDR3 loop: CSARSGRLLDTQYF. The CDR3 DNA sequence: TGCAGTGCTAGAAGCGGGAGGCTTCTCGATACGCAGTATTTT.

The V call is TRBV15, the J call TRBJ1-1; D is ambiguous. The germline V gene encodes CDR1 LNHNV and CDR2 YYDKDF (reference sequence). The CDR3 sequence is 12 residues long. V dropped 1 base and J dropped 3 bases, with 3 bases sitting between them. CDR3 protein: CATSRVYTEAFF. CDR3 sequence (DNA): TGTGCCACCAGCAGAGTTTACACTGAAGCTTTCTTT.

The chain uses TRBV20-1 and TRBJ2-5, with 7 bases lining up with TRBD2. The V and J ends lost 7 bases and 5 bases, in that order; junction bases with no gene match: 10. CDR3 size: 13 residues. Looked up from germline, CDR1 is DFQATT and CDR2 is SNEGSKA (reference sequence). The CDR3 reads CSVEGGPMETQYF. The CDR3 DNA reads as TGCAGTGTTGAGGGAGGGCCGATGGAGACCCAGTACTTC.

V gene TRBV6-2 or TRBV6-3 combines with J gene TRBJ2-1; possibly TRBD1 or TRBD2 for D (5 bases each). CDR3 length: 13 residues. Looked up from germline, CDR1 is MNHEY and CDR2 is SVGEGT. V lost 5 bases to trimming and J lost 9 bases, with 14 bases between them. The CDR3 sequence is CASSLGRESEQFF. The DNA for the CDR3 is TGTGCCAGCAGTCTCGGCAGGGAGTCTGAGCAGTTCTTC.

The rearrangement joins TRBV28 to TRBJ2-5, with unresolved D. This CDR3 is 12 amino acids long. V lost 5 bases and J lost 5, with 9 bases in between. Germline loops: CDR1 MDHEN, CDR2 SYDVKM. The CDR3 DNA reads as TGTGCCAGCAGTAAAGGGTCCGAGACCCAGTACTTC. It specifies CASSKGSETQYF.

The chain uses TRBV29-1 and TRBJ1-1, with 7 bases identical to TRBD1. The CDR3 totals 13 residues. J was trimmed by 0 bases and V by 6 bases; bases with no gene match: 4. Per the germline V gene, CDR1 is SQVTM and CDR2 is ANQGSEA. The CDR3 reads CSVAGQLNTEAFF. CDR3 DNA sequence: TGCAGCGTGGCGGGACAGCTGAACACTGAAGCTTTCTTT. The full variable domain, rest sourced from reference TRBV29-1 and TRBJ1-1, is SAVISQKPSRDICQRGTSLTIQCQVDSQVTMMFWYRQQPGQSLTLIATANQGSEATYESGFVIDKFPISRPNLTFSTLTVSNMSPEDSSIYLCSVAGQLNTEAFFGQGTRLTVV.

The chain has TRBV5-4 and TRBJ2-7; 7 bases are a match to TRBD1. Germline assignment: CDR1 SGHNT and CDR2 YYREEE (reference sequence). V was clipped by 3 bases and J by 3 bases; unmatched bases: 9. The CDR3 extends over 15 amino acids. CDR3 in DNA: TGTGCCAGCAGCTCCCGCCAGACAGGGAGCTACGAGCAGTACTTC. This encodes CASSSRQTGSYEQYF.

The gene calls are TRBV5-6 and TRBJ2-7; tentatively, D is TRBD2 (5 bases). Trimming pared 2 bases from V and 5 bases from J, leaving 8 bases between. The germline gives CDR1 SGHDT, CDR2 YYEEEE. The CDR3 loop spans 12 amino acids. CDR3 bases: TGTGCCAGCAGCTTTTTCGGGGACGAGCAGTACTTC. It codes for CASSFFGDEQYF. The full variable domain, in which reference TRBV5-6 and TRBJ2-7 provide the parts outside the CDR3, is DAGVTQSPTHLIKTRGQQVTLRCSPKSGHDTVSWYQQALGQGPQFIFQYYEEEERQRGNFPDRFSGHQFPNYSSELNVNALLLGDSALYLCASSFFGDEQYFGPGTRLTVT.